The T cell receptor (beta chain) under discussion was sequenced for a study of cytomegalovirus exposure and HLA in healthy donors (dated 2017 in TCRdb). Some background on the complete study: According to an earlier analysis of around 600 of the donors, 200 million or so T cells yielded over 100 million unique TCR beta sequences and around 280 Gb of sequence data. Approximately 300 gigabases of sequencing data and approximately 92 million unique TCR sequences made up an early release that covered about 640 HLA-typed donors. The genetic ancestry cluster associated with self-reported Caucasian donors included approximately 85% of the roughly 360 genotyped donors. The study was designed to test whether signatures of past pathogen exposure could be identified by cataloging public T cell receptors. The T cell repertoires of 550 to 850 subjects were profiled by immunosequencing and related to cytomegalovirus serostatus. A separate validation cohort of some 130 different subjects was used in addition to the approximately 640-subject first cohort. To predict cytomegalovirus infection status, the study brought together high-throughput TCR immunosequencing, statistical association of individual TCRs with disease status, and machine learning. In a later analysis, previously published TCR beta repertoires from 666 donors were re-analyzed and high-resolution HLA genotyping was added so that TCR occurrence patterns could be studied. Rather than drawing on any new phenotypic data, the later analysis identified candidate immune exposures from TCR beta sequences and the way those sequences occurred across donors. An earlier analysis of more than 450 of the donors used high-throughput TCR beta sequencing to judge whether each TCR beta V gene segment behaved as functional or pseudogenic. Donor age, sex, ethnicity and CMV serostatus were collected together with the repertoire data. Genome-wide SNP genotypes for about 65% of the roughly 670 donors were used in a later genetic analysis, which treated that subset as a discovery cohort. All discovery cohort repertoires had been generated on a single sequencing platform. HLA typing included class I and class II loci at four-digit resolution. Typing coverage varied by locus: about 629-630 donors for A, B, C, DRB1 and DQB1; more than 500 for DQA1; over 600 for DPA1; approximately 490 for DPB1. A few DR-DQ haplotypes were handled as single units for association and clustering because linkage in the cohort was strong. Across approximately 400 genotyped donors of the cohort, an average of roughly 200,000 unique TCR beta nucleotide sequences per donor were sequenced, and 15% to 20% of those sequences were non-productive.

On this clone: Its antigen is not yet known. No much larger clone is present one base from it, and per-base qualities are unavailable.

The protocol used for the library was the immunoSEQ multiplex PCR assay. For the multiplex PCR, a mixture combining 60 forward primers for TCR Vbeta segments and 13 reverse primers for TCR Jbeta segments was used. The CDR3 region of rearranged TCR beta genes was amplified from genomic DNA by a multiplex PCR assay. Amplified TCR beta libraries were sequenced as 87-base-pair reads on the Illumina HiSeq System. Regarding the original processing steps: A later analysis counted about 82 million unique TCR beta chains across the 640 or so repertoires, and about 10 million of these chains were shared by at least two donors. Raw reads were error-corrected and collapsed into unique sequences with a nearest-neighbor algorithm that merged closely related sequences to remove PCR and sequencing errors. Alignment of CDR3 sequences to IMGT reference sequences was used to assign V, D and J gene segments. For a sequence to be retained, a match of at least six nucleotides to both a V gene segment and a J gene segment was required. A rearrangement counted as productive if the CDR3 had no stop codons and remained in frame with V and J, and every other rearrangement counted as non-productive. Following IMGT convention, CDR3 was defined as the stretch from the second conserved V-encoded cysteine to the conserved J-encoded phenylalanine. The earlier analysis of approximately 500 of the donors excluded sequences that lacked an unambiguous match to a single V gene segment. In an earlier analysis of roughly 600 of the donors, a V segment was called functional when productive rearrangements were above 56.7%, and segregating when the standard deviation between donors exceeded 5%. A statistical classification framework was built for diagnosing cytomegalovirus status from the catalog of TCR beta chain sequences. A later analysis assigned V and J genes by comparing TCR nucleotide sequences with IMGT/GENE-DB human TR gene sequences. The TCRdist pipeline was used in a later analysis to assign CDR3 sequences and most-parsimonious VDJ recombination scenarios. In a later analysis, each TCR beta chain was defined by its CDR3 amino acid sequence together with its V-gene family, and reads without a unique V-gene family were excluded. To address suspected cross-contamination and a sequencing artifact, a later analysis removed over 500 highly shared, low-generation-probability nucleotide sequences. In a later analysis, a clonal expansion index for each public chain was calculated from normalized within-repertoire ranks of inferred template counts. In a later analysis, generation probabilities were computed using a VDJ recombination model fitted to out-of-frame rearrangements, and the results were checked against IGoR. In a later analysis, TCR-TCR, TCR-HLA and TCR-CMV co-occurrence was scored with hypergeometric tests, and a repertoire-size bias correction was applied to TCR pairs. To estimate false discovery rates, a later analysis permuted the HLA or CMV assignments 20 times. A later analysis grouped co-occurring TCRs with DBSCAN, adding TCRdist sequence similarity when clustering within HLA-allele-positive subsets. Repertoires with fewer than 30,000 or more than 120,000 public chains were left out of co-occurrence clustering, as were four to six repertoires with anomalous nucleotide sharing. TCRdb took this table from immuneACCESS and kept in-frame rearrangements with V and J called. Such tables lack part of the clones; where checked against another copy, unresolved V genes explain under half of the gap, and the rest is unexplained. V, J and clone size reflect that table, while D and trimming were determined from the DNA. Counted in this sample were 240,000 or so clones; around 81% of them appeared once. The leading ten clones occupy 7% to 9% of the sample.

The CDR3 numbers 16 residues from cysteine through phenylalanine. Of the read, only the CDR3 DNA is kept; its 48 bases are in frame from base 1. CDR1 MGHRA and CDR2 YSYEKL are derived from the germline V gene. V loses 3 bases at its end and J loses 9 bases; junction bases beyond the gene matches: 10. Overall study outcomes, separate from this receptor: Because HLA typing was unavailable for some donors at each locus, only the typed subset was used in association tests. In vitro tests confirmed that three of the cytomegalovirus-associated TCR beta chains recognize cytomegalovirus antigens. In a later analysis, HLA-associated TCR beta chains showed more clonal expansion and lower generation probabilities than non-associated chains that were equally common. According to the authors, the approach could potentially be generalized to other disease states and immunological phenotypes. The classifier was reported to diagnose cytomegalovirus status with high specificity and sensitivity in both the original and validation cohorts. Some IMGT-functional V segments, including TRBV6-2 and TRBV6-3, could not be distinguished by the 87-base-pair reads and were therefore excluded. About 17 rarely observed V segments, including chromosome 9 orphons, were excluded from the earlier analysis of a few hundred of the donors because counts were too low. Strong co-occurrence of HLA alleles, especially DR and DQ, made assigning TCR associations to individual alleles difficult. An earlier analysis of around 500 of the donors showed that most TCR beta V segments appeared in productive rearrangements either about 87% or about 30% of the time, which broadly matched IMGT annotations. Presence/absence analyses assumed roughly uniform sequencing depth across donors, an assumption that may not hold. A later analysis reported that several top co-occurrence clusters appeared linked to parvovirus B19, influenza, CMV and Epstein-Barr virus. At a false discovery rate of 0.05, a later analysis linked 16,951 TCR beta sequences to specific HLA alleles. The study listed approximately 160 TCR beta chains as associated with cytomegalovirus. A further reported finding was that TCR beta sequences accurately predicted the HLA-A and HLA-B alleles for most subjects in the first cohort. According to a later analysis, most CMV-associated TCR beta chains appeared to be HLA-restricted, and the HLA associations seemed to be driven largely by CMV exposure. A later genetic analysis reported fewer N-insertions in productive TCRs among donors in an Asian-associated ancestry cluster than the roughly 700-donor mean. A group of highly shared sequence variants was considered likely to be a technical artifact of the sequencing pipeline. The only immune exposure information available for the cohort was CMV serostatus. While some public TCRs were present in many individuals, most TCR sequences turned up only very rarely across donors. This cohort had only TCR beta chains sequenced, and the lack of alpha or paired-chain data limited which features could be detected. Linkage disequilibrium might explain the correlated functional status among segregating V segments, but an unknown experimental factor could not be excluded. According to a later analysis, TCR association rates differed among HLA loci, with DRB1 alleles showing the most associated TCRs and HLA-C alleles showing the fewest. A later genetic analysis associated a missense DCLRE1C variant with V-gene and J-gene trimming of TCR beta chains, and an independent cohort replicated the association.

The cohort was made up of about 670 healthy bone marrow donors. At the time of sampling, all cohort members were nominally healthy, though unrecorded immune exposures were likely present. The donor was CMV seropositive and was included in the group of some 290 seropositive cohort members. Each donor provided a peripheral blood sample, and peripheral blood mononuclear cells were used for TCR beta sequencing. Genomic DNA extraction from the blood cell samples was performed with the Qiagen DNeasy Blood Extraction Kit. The clonotype comes from a woman aged 55-69 years in good health and CMV-seropositive. The sequenced sample was PBMCs. The rearrangement joined TRBV4-1 to TRBJ1-6; 8 bases in the junction line up with TRBD1. The CDR3 protein: CASSHLTGTGFSPLHF. The DNA reads as follows: TGCGCCAGCAGCCATCTGACCGGGACAGGTTTTTCACCCCTCCACTTT.